These T cell receptor beta chains were read from a single sample in a study of Graves' ophthalmopathy and Graves' hyperthyroidism. TCRdb processed the multiplex PCR reads anew with MiXCR; each CDR3 protein has one entry. This sample has just over 400,000 distinct CDR3 sequences, with roughly 21% found just once. Input material: peripheral blood. These receptors came from a woman aged 18-29 years with stable Graves' hyperthyroidism. CDR3s include the opening cysteine and the closing phenylalanine or tryptophan. A D gene is named only where the DNA matches it firmly. Rows may omit the clone size; those that give it use once, few, many or a size class.

d_call | v_call | clone_size | cdr3_aa
- | TRBV27 | many | CASSSPKGYEQYF
- | TRBV6-2/TRBV6-3 | - | CASSYQNVRSPGSENEQFF
TRBD2 | TRBV12-3/TRBV12-4 | - | CASKNSGANTGELFF
TRBD2 | TRBV7-2 | few | CASSLRGGGAQETQYF
TRBD1 | TRBV30 | many | CAWSLTGTGFGYTF
- | TRBV29-1 | many | CSAHPGNLQETQYF
TRBD2 | TRBV11-3 | many | CASSLGLALSSYEQYF
TRBD2 | TRBV7-2 | many | CASSLAAGGAHEQYF
- | TRBV12-3/TRBV12-4 | many | CASSRASTVNTEAFF
- | TRBV29-1 | few | CSVEGSGTQYF
TRBD2 | TRBV9 | many | CASSAGTAGLEETQYF
- | TRBV27 | few | CASSFGGQNIQYF
- | TRBV20-1 | many | CSAVSLSGNTIYF
TRBD1 | TRBV27 | many | CASSLGTGGNYGYTF
- | TRBV5-1 | few | CASRLAWANYGYTF
TRBD2 | TRBV20-1 | many | CSARQLAGVGQYF
TRBD1 | TRBV7-2 | once | CASSLAWTGDYEQYF
TRBD1 | TRBV25-1 | many | CASSDSTGTGTSPLHF
- | TRBV20-1 | few | CSASYLSYEQYF
- | TRBV2 | many | CASSLVEQGYEQYF
- | TRBV7-2 | many | CASSLADGDYEQYF
- | TRBV30 | many | CAWSVRQLGEQYF
- | TRBV6-1 | - | CASSTTFASYEQYF
- | TRBV20-1 | many | CSGAVLAKNIQYF
TRBD1 | TRBV28 | many | CASSFPDRGFYGYTF
TRBD2 | TRBV6-2/TRBV6-3 | once | CASSYTSGTYEQYF
TRBD1 | TRBV3-1 | - | CASSLGQRDGYTF
- | TRBV7-8 | - | CASSLISETQYF
- | TRBV12-3/TRBV12-4 | many | CASSPDGNQPQHF
TRBD1 | TRBV27 | many | CASTRNRGREPLHF
- | TRBV6-2/TRBV6-3 | many | CASSLLGGSGANVLTF
TRBD2 | TRBV19 | many | CASSTSGRRETQYF
TRBD1 | TRBV27 | - | CASSSRGTGGVSPLHF
TRBD1 | TRBV7-8 | many | CASSLGQGVGNTIYF
TRBD2 | TRBV7-9 | many | CASSKGTSETYEQYF
- | TRBV7-2 | many | CASSSAGLSSYEQYF
- | TRBV2 | - | CASSEAALSIGIRKQCF
TRBD2 | TRBV12-3/TRBV12-4 | many | CASSRNSGGSYEQYF
- | TRBV28 | - | CASSAPGGANVLTF
- | TRBV20-1 | many | CSARDWRDAREAFF
- | TRBV28 | many | CASGGVHTDTQYF